Listed here are 27 T cell receptor beta chains from one sample, sequenced in a study of glioma-infiltrating T cells (dated by TCRdb to about 2016). Sequencing relied on an Illumina MiSeq. TCR alpha and beta CDR3 regions were amplified with the iRepertoire nested amplicon-rescue multiplex PCR (arm-PCR) platform from RNA. TCRdb took the public reads, trimmed them with fastp at Q25, ran MiXCR for clone calling and kept in-frame beta chains. Identical CDR3 protein sequences are pooled into one entry, listed with their most common genes and DNA. The sample records some 99,000 distinct CDR3 sequences, less than 30% of which are singletons. The top ten clonotypes cover about a third of the sample. The specimen was glioma tissue, nonneoplastic brain tissue, or PBMCs (not recorded which). The origin of the receptors is a human donor with low-grade glioma or glioblastoma, undergoing nonglioma brain surgery, or in good health (not recorded which).

The chain joins TRBV6-9 to TRBJ2-7; 9 bases match TRBD2. V dropped 9 bases and J dropped 1; count of bases not matched to a gene: 10. Germline assignment: CDR1 MNHGY and CDR2 SVAAGI. The CDR3 totals 15 residues. The CDR3 bases are TGTGCCAGAAATTATCTTCTAGCGGGATCCTACGAGCAGTACTTC. It translates to CARNYLLAGSYEQYF.

This clonotype came up a few times. This chain uses TRBV19 with TRBJ2-1, with 7 bases that match TRBD1. V dropped 4 bases and J dropped 0; count of bases not matched to a gene: 3. The CDR3 sequence is 15 residues long. The germline V gene encodes CDR1 LNHDA and CDR2 SQIVND (reference sequence). The CDR3 reads CASSTTGLSYNEQFF. CDR3 bases: TGTGCCAGTAGTACGACAGGGCTCTCCTACAATGAGCAGTTCTTC.

This clonotype was detected many times. The rearrangement links TRBV5-1 to TRBJ1-2, with a weak D call TRBD1 (6 bases). V was pared by 0 bases and J by 6 bases, with 18 bases between. This CDR3 is 16 amino acids long. Germline lookup yields CDR1 SGHRS and CDR2 YFSETQ. DNA for the CDR3: TGCGCCAGCAGCTTGGAAGGACAGCCGCGCGCCAATGGCTACACCTTC. Protein sequence: CASSLEGQPRANGYTF. Drawing the rest from reference TRBV5-1 and TRBJ1-2, the complete variable domain is KAGVTQTPRYLIKTRGQQVTLSCSPISGHRSVSWYQQTPGQGLQFLFEYFSETQRNKGNFPGRFSGRQFSNSRSEMNVSTLELGDSALYLCASSLEGQPRANGYTFGSGTRLTVV.

A word on this clonotype: A read error may be the cause here, since a much bigger clone is one base away. The chain uses TRBV13 and TRBJ1-1; D is undetermined. The CDR3 consists of 13 residues. Germline V gene lookup returns CDR1 PRHDT and CDR2 FYEKMQ (reference sequence). As DNA, the CDR3 is TGTGTCAGCAGCCGAAGTCCGAACACTGAAGCTTTCTTT. Translating it yields CVSSRSPNTEAFF.

This clonotype came up many times. The gene calls are TRBV5-1 and TRBJ2-3, with 7 bases matching TRBD2. The trim removed 4 bases at V and 6 bases at J, leaving 17 bases unmatched. This CDR3 has 17 residues. Germline V lookup: CDR1 SGHRS, CDR2 YFSETQ. CDR3 region: CASSPGDYPNAGDTQYF. Written as DNA, the CDR3 is TGCGCCAGCAGCCCGGGGGACTACCCAAACGCAGGCGATACGCAGTATTTT.

This clonotype has just a few counts. A read error may explain this, as a much larger clone is one base away. The CDR3 protein is CTSSFRGSYNEQFF. CDR3 bases: TGTACCAGCAGTTTCCGGGGCTCCTACAATGAGCAGTTCTTC. The chain recombines TRBV6-1 with TRBJ2-1; tentative D call: TRBD2 (5 bases). CDR1 and CDR2 (germline): MNHNS, SASEGT. There are 14 residues in the CDR3.

This clonotype was seen many times. The V call is TRBV6-1, the J call TRBJ1-3, with a tentative D call TRBD1 (6 bases). V was shortened by 6 bases and J by 4 bases, with 19 bases between the two germline ends. Germline CDR1 and CDR2: MNHNS and SASEGT. This CDR3 region has 16 residues. CDR3 amino acids: CASRLGQGVLGNTIYF. CDR3 DNA: TGTGCCAGCAGACTGGGACAAGGGGTCCTCGGAAACACCATATATTTT.

This clonotype was counted ten times or more. Here the CDR3 reads CASTPWPSSYNEQFF. In nucleotides, the CDR3 is TGTGCCAGTACCCCCTGGCCGAGCTCCTACAATGAGCAGTTCTTC. The V gene is TRBV19, the J gene TRBJ2-1; unclear D gene. CDR3 length: 15 residues. CDR1 and CDR2 (germline): LNHDA, SQIVND (reference sequence). The V end was cut by 7 bases, the J end by 0 bases, with 13 bases between. Filled out from reference TRBV19 and TRBJ2-1, the complete variable domain reads DGGITQSPKYLFRKEGQNVTLSCEQNLNHDAMYWYRQDPGQGLRLIYYSQIVNDFQKGDIAEGYSVSREKKESFPLTVTSAQKNPTAFYLCASTPWPSSYNEQFFGPGTRLTVL.

This rearrangement joins TRBV6-1 to TRBJ2-3; possibly TRBD1 for D (6 bases). Germline CDR1 MNHNS, CDR2 SASEGT. This CDR3 is built from 14 residues. The V end lost 10 bases, the J end lost 1 base, and 15 bases lay between the germline ends. The CDR3 nucleotides are TGTGCCACACGGGACACTGGTCGCACAGATACGCAGTATTTT. This codes for CATRDTGRTDTQYF.

A note on this clonotype: A single base separates this from a much larger clone, so it may be a read error. This chain uses TRBV4-1 with TRBJ2-1; possibly TRBD1 for D (5 bases). CDR1 is MGHRA, CDR2 YSYEKL, per germline. This CDR3 comprises 17 residues. The DNA for the CDR3 is TGCGCCAGCAGCCAAGACGACATAGGGGCCTCCTGCAATGAGCAGTTCTTC. Translated, it gives CASSQDDIGASCNEQFF.

This clonotype has only a few counts. The CDR3 loop is CASSELRQGYNEQFF. The CDR3 DNA follows: TGTGCCAGCAGTGAACTTCGACAGGGGTACAATGAGCAGTTCTTC. The chain carries TRBV2 and TRBJ2-1, with 8 bases lining up with TRBD1. Trimming took 2 bases from V and 4 from J; bases not matched to a gene: 4. This CDR3 has 15 residues. The germline V gene has CDR1 SNHLY and CDR2 FYNNEI.

As to this clonotype: A read error may produce the germline difference seen at one junction end. The gene calls are TRBV20-1 and TRBJ1-5; 8 positions match TRBD1. Germline loops: CDR1 DFQATT, CDR2 SNEGSKA (reference sequence). CDR3 length equals 17 residues. DNA of the CDR3: TGCAGTGCTGAGATTGGGACAGGAGTCTCCTCATATCGGCCCCGGCATTTT. It translates to CSAEIGTGVSSYRPRHF.

This clonotype was picked up many times. This sequence joins TRBV7-3 and TRBJ2-7; a weak D match, TRBD2 (6 bases). The V gene lost 1 base and the J gene lost 3 bases, with 7 bases spanning the gap. The germline V gene encodes CDR1 SGHTA and CDR2 FQGTGA. CDR3 size: 13 residues. Written as DNA, the CDR3 is TGTGCCAGCAGCTTAAGGGGAGGCTACGAGCAGTACTTC. This gives the protein CASSLRGGYEQYF.

The genes are TRBV7-2 and TRBJ2-6; D may be TRBD1 (5 bases). Germline V gives CDR1 SGHTA, CDR2 FQGNSA. The germline V and J ends were trimmed by 3 bases and 2 bases, with 11 bases remaining between them. The CDR3 has 16 amino acids. DNA for the CDR3: TGTGCCAGCAGCTTTAGGTGGGGCGCTGGGGCCAACGTCCTGACTTTC. It encodes CASSFRWGAGANVLTF.

This clonotype has at least ten counts. The rearrangement joins TRBV6-2 or TRBV6-3 to TRBJ2-2; D gene ambiguous. CDR1 and CDR2 (germline): MNHEY, SVGEGT. The V end was cut by 0 bases, the J end by 8 bases, with 4 bases between. The CDR3 has 12 residues. Here the CDR3 reads CASSYSRGELFF. The CDR3, as DNA: TGTGCCAGCAGTTACTCGAGAGGGGAGCTGTTTTTT.

At least ten counts were recorded for this clonotype. CDR3 DNA: TGTGCCACCAGTGTACGACAAGCGGGGAAGACCGGGGAGCTGTTTTTT. This encodes CATSVRQAGKTGELFF. J is TRBJ2-2 and V is TRBV24-1; 7 bases match TRBD2. CDR1 and CDR2 from the germline V gene are KGHDR and SFDVKD. This CDR3 contains 16 residues. V was clipped by 5 bases and J by 5 bases; unmatched bases: 10.

There are many counts of this clonotype. The rearrangement joins TRBV29-1 to TRBJ2-7; TRBD1 or TRBD2 may be the D gene (5 bases each). CDR3 length: 13 residues. V was trimmed by 1 base and J by 0 bases, leaving 7 bases between them. The germline gives CDR1 SQVTM, CDR2 ANQGSEA. The CDR3: CSVEGGYSYEQYF. The DNA for the CDR3 is TGCAGCGTTGAAGGGGGGTACTCCTACGAGCAGTACTTC.

Details on this clonotype: A much larger clone is a single base away; this may be a read error. CDR3 loop: CSVRKAGDTQYF. DNA for the CDR3: TGCAGCGTTAGGAAGGCAGGGGATACGCAGTATTTT. This chain connects TRBV29-1 to TRBJ2-3, with D possibly TRBD1 on 5 matching bases. V gave up 5 bases and J gave up 6 bases, with 12 bases separating them. CDR1 is SQVTM and CDR2 is ANQGSEA in the germline V gene. CDR3 size: 12 residues.

Comments on this clonotype: At one end the junction does not follow the germline gene, possibly because of a read error. This chain joins TRBV27 and TRBJ1-5; TRBD1 is a possible D gene (5 bases). Germline CDR1 and CDR2: MNHEY and SMNVEV (reference sequence). The CDR3 is 15 residues long. CDR3 sequence: CASRARQKSNQRQQF. The CDR3 DNA is TGTGCCAGCAGGGCTCGACAGAAGAGCAATCAGCGCCAGCAATTT.

A remark on this clonotype: Germline and junction disagree at one end, which may indicate a read error. The V gene is TRBV28, the J gene TRBJ2-7; TRBD2 might be the D (5 bases). The CDR3 has 12 residues. Germline CDR1 and CDR2: MDHEN and SYDVKM. The CDR3 spells CARSLSLGEQHF. The CDR3 coding sequence is TGTGCCAGAAGTTTATCCCTCGGGGAGCAGCACTTC. Filled out from reference TRBV28 and TRBJ2-7, the complete variable domain reads DVKVTQSSRYLVKRTGEKVFLECVQDMDHENMFWYRQDPGLGLRLIYFSYDVKMKEKGDIPEGYSVSREKKERFSLILESASTNQTSMYLCARSLSLGEQHFGPGTRLTVT.

This clonotype was found many times. The V gene is TRBV2, the J gene TRBJ2-2; 7 positions match TRBD1. The CDR3 is made up of 16 amino acids. Germline V lookup: CDR1 SNHLY, CDR2 FYNNEI. The trim removed 6 bases at V and 5 bases at J, leaving 12 bases unmatched. For the CDR3, the DNA is TGTGCCAGCAGGAGGGGACAGCCCCAAGGGACCGGGGAGCTGTTTTTT. Protein product: CASRRGQPQGTGELFF.

The chain links TRBV4-2 to TRBJ2-1, with 7 bases lining up with TRBD2. Trimming removed 5 bases from V and 4 bases from J; junction bases left unmatched: 5. Germline assignment: CDR1 LGHNA and CDR2 YNFKEQ. The CDR3 has 14 residues. CDR3 in amino acids: CASSYRGGYNEQFF. DNA of the CDR3: TGTGCCAGCAGCTACCGCGGGGGTTACAATGAGCAGTTCTTC.

The sample holds one count of this clonotype. A read error may be the cause here, since a much bigger clone is one base away. The chain links TRBV29-1 to TRBJ2-5, with 9 bases lining up with TRBD1. The CDR3 has 15 residues. Germline-derived CDR1 and CDR2 are SQVTM and ANQGSEA. V lost 5 bases and J lost 2; bases outside the gene matches: 9. Here the CDR3 DNA reads TGCAGCGTTTCGGGAAGGACAGGGGAGCAAGAGACCCAGTACTTC. Translating gives CSVSGRTGEQETQYF. The full variable domain, with the rest looked up from reference TRBV29-1 and TRBJ2-5, is SAVISQKPSRDICQRGTSLTIQCQVDSQVTMMFWYRQQPGQSLTLIATANQGSEATYESGFVIDKFPISRPNLTFSTLTVSNMSPEDSSIYLCSVSGRTGEQETQYFGPGTRLLVL.

The rearrangement joins TRBV6-2 or TRBV6-3 to TRBJ2-5, with D maybe TRBD1 (5 bases). The germline V and J ends were trimmed by 6 bases and 0 bases, with 11 bases remaining between them. Per germline, CDR1 MNHEY and CDR2 SVGEGT. This CDR3 has 14 amino acids. The CDR3 DNA reads TGTGCCAGCAGCAAACAGGCCTACCAAGAGACCCAGTACTTC. Its translation is CASSKQAYQETQYF.

The chain uses TRBV7-9 and TRBJ2-7; weak D call: TRBD2 (5 bases). The CDR3 consists of 15 residues. Trimming stripped 2 bases from V and 0 bases from J, with 11 bases between. The germline gives CDR1 SEHNR, CDR2 FQNEAQ (reference sequence). In nucleotides, the CDR3 is TGTGCCAGCAGCTTACGGGAAACCCTCTCCTACGAGCAGTACTTC. This gives the protein CASSLRETLSYEQYF.

The chain links TRBV12-3 or TRBV12-4 to TRBJ2-7; D call uncertain. There are 14 residues in the CDR3. This CDR3 is CVSSFTESSYEQYF. CDR3 coding DNA: TGTGTTAGCAGTTTTACCGAGAGCTCCTACGAGCAGTACTTC.

This clonotype was picked up many times. V is TRBV20-1 and J is TRBJ2-1; 12 nucleotides match TRBD2. This CDR3 has 16 amino acids. V gave up 0 bases and J gave up 7 bases; unmatched junction bases: 7. CDR1 DFQATT and CDR2 SNEGSKA come from the germline V gene (reference sequence). Here the CDR3 reads CSARDAASGGGNEQFF. The DNA of the CDR3 is TGCAGTGCTAGAGATGCAGCTAGCGGGGGGGGGAATGAGCAGTTCTTC.